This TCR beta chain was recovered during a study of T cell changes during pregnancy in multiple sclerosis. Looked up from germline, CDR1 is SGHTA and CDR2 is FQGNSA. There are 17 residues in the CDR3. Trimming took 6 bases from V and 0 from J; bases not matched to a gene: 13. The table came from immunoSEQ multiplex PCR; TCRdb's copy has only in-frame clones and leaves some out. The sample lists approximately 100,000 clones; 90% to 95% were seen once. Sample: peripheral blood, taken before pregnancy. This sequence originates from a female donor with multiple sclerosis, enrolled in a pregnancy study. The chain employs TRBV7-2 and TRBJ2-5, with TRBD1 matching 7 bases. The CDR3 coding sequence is TGTGCCAGCAGGAACAGGGGCCGGACGGCGGACCAAGAGACCCAGTACTTC. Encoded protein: CASRNRGRTADQETQYF. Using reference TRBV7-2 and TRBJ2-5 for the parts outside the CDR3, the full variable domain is GAGVSQSPSNKVTEKGKDVELRCDPISGHTALYWYRQSLGQGLEFLIYFQGNSAPDKSGLPSDRFSAERTGGSVSTLTIQRTQQEDSAVYLCASRNRGRTADQETQYFGPGTRLLVL.